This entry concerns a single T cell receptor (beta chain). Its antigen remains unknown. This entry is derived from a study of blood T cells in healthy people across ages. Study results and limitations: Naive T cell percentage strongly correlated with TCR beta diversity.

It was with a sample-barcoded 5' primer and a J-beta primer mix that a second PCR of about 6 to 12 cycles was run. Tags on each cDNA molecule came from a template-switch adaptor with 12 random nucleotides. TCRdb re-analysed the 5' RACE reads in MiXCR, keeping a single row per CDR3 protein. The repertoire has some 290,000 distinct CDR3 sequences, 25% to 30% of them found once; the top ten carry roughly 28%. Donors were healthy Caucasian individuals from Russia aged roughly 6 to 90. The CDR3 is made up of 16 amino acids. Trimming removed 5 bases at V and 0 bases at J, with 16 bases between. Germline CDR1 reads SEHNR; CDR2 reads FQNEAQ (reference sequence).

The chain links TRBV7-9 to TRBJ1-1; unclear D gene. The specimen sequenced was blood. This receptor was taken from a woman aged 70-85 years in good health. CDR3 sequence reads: CASSPTRRTMNTEAFF. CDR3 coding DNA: TGTGCCAGCAGCCCTACCCGTCGCACAATGAACACTGAAGCTTTCTTT.